This TCR beta chain was retrieved from a study of T cells in Graves' hyperthyroidism and ophthalmopathy. This clonotype was observed many times. Losses at the gene ends were 2 bases for V and 1 base for J; bases not matched to a gene: 6. CDR3 length: 16 amino acids. The germline CDR1 and CDR2 sequences are MDHEN and SYDVKM. RNA transcripts gave rise to amplified TCR beta CDR3 regions. With the HTBI primer set, the TCR CDR3 went through a first round of RT-PCR. Using its own MiXCR run on the multiplex PCR reads, TCRdb lists one record per CDR3 protein. The sample yields about 700,000 distinct CDR3 sequences, around 13% seen once.

J is TRBJ2-7 and V is TRBV28; the match to TRBD1 covers 9 bases. The sequencing sample was made of blood. The receptor was isolated from a woman between 18 and 30 years old with Graves' hyperthyroidism. The CDR3 loop is CASSLADRGLSYEQYF. The CDR3 nucleotides are TGTGCCAGCAGTTTAGCGGACAGGGGACTATCCTACGAGCAGTACTTC.